This T cell receptor (beta chain) emerged from a study of Graves' ophthalmopathy and Graves' hyperthyroidism (dated by TCRdb to 2016 to 2019). Describing the broader study: Stable hyperthyroidism was defined as no progression to ophthalmopathy within 18 months of follow-up. In roughly six hyperthyroidism patients, the T-cell repertoires found in thyroid tissue were compared with those found in blood. To explore V-J signatures distinguishing ophthalmopathy from hyperthyroidism, a discovery set of about 99 patients (around 44 ophthalmopathy, 57 stable hyperthyroidism) was enrolled. TCR beta repertoire signatures were used to distinguish Graves' ophthalmopathy from Graves' hyperthyroidism and to predict progression to ophthalmopathy. In total, approximately 130 blood samples were TCR-sequenced: around 42 ophthalmopathy, under 85 hyperthyroidism and approximately 17 hyperthyroidism-to-ophthalmopathy patients. Following sampling, methimazole starting at 30 mg daily was administered to hyperthyroidism patients, and high-dose intravenous methylprednisolone was administered to ophthalmopathy patients. An independent validation cohort comprised under 20 hyperthyroidism patients and about 16 patients who later progressed from hyperthyroidism to ophthalmopathy. What the research found in general, with its limitations: Sample size was not predetermined statistically, and investigators were not blinded to group allocation. In cross-validation, the 13-signature model distinguished ophthalmopathy from stable hyperthyroidism with 87.88% sensitivity and about 81% specificity, while in the test set the corresponding values were about 79% and 69%. In validation, the model predicted ophthalmopathy progression with over 60% sensitivity and roughly 72% specificity; fewer than 15 predicted patients were CT-confirmed with GO in a median of approximately six months. Most expanded thyroid clonotypes with a frequency above 0.001 also appeared in blood, which suggests that blood repertoires may reflect the immune response in the thyroid.

TCR beta CDR3 regions were amplified from RNA transcripts for repertoire sequencing. HTBI primers and the Qiagen OneStep RT-PCR kit were used in a first-round RT-PCR, which was followed by a second-round multiplex PCR, size selection and purification. Sequencing of the libraries was carried out on an Illumina HiSeq2000 in paired-end mode with 100 bp reads. Per the source publication's procedure: Reads were processed with SOAPnuke, discarding reads with adapters, uncalled bases, mean Phred below 15, or no exact constant-primer or identifier match. COPE v1.2.5 was used to merge high-quality paired reads. Each unique nucleotide sequence was defined as a clonotype, and clonotypes were aligned to IMGT TRB V, D and J references with MiTCR v1.1. Only V-J combinations with frequency above 0.0001 were analysed, covering over 98% of repertoires. For each V-J combination, a TCR clonal expansion and chaos score was defined as F50 clonal expansion divided by the chaos observed in the TCRdist matrix. Welch's t-statistics and random forest were used to reduce the features to approximately 13 V-J combinations, which were then used as input to a naive Bayes classifier. Thyroid-blood repertoire similarity was quantified with the Morisita-Horn index. TCRdb redid the processing of the public reads, applying fastp at Q25 and MiXCR, and retained in-frame beta chains. Each CDR3 protein appears once, grouped with its most common genes and DNA. In this record, the V and J calls reflect TCRdb's handling and not the investigators' own analysis. The table for this sample lists around 1.1 million distinct CDR3 sequences; less than 45% of them were counted only once. 11% of the sample goes to the ten largest clones.

Hyperthyroidism patients were newly diagnosed, with disease duration under 2 months, and aged 18 to 65 years. Patients with other autoimmune diseases, uncontrolled infections, pregnancy or lactation were excluded from the study. Clinical symptoms, serum thyroxine, TRAb, thyroid ultrasound and orbital computed tomography were used for diagnosis. Total RNA was extracted with Trizol reagent and quality-checked on an Agilent 2100 Bioanalyzer. Taken from cysteine to phenylalanine, the CDR3 has 16 residues. Left in the record is the CDR3 DNA by itself, 48 bases read in frame from the first base. CDR1 and CDR2 are read off the germline V gene (reference sequence) as LNHNV and YYDKDF. V is cut by 3 bases and J by 1 base, and the space between the germline ends is 16 bases. The table lists this clonotype with a few counts. This receptor's antigen is unknown. Base qualities are missing; no much larger clone stands one base away.

The rearrangement combines TRBV15 with TRBJ2-7, with the identity of the D gene unclear. This receptor was identified in an adult man with Graves' hyperthyroidism. Sequencing was done on a sample of peripheral blood or thyroid tissue (not recorded which). The CDR3 region: CATSSPGQDPSYEQYF. The sequenced DNA: TGTGCCACCAGCAGCCCCGGGCAGGACCCGTCCTACGAGCAGTACTTC.